Each of the 5 T cell receptor beta chains below was sequenced from the same sample in a study of blood T cells in healthy people across ages. A J-beta primer mix and a sample-barcoded 5' primer were used in a second PCR of about 7 to 11 cycles. Each CDR3 protein gets one entry after TCRdb re-called the 5' RACE reads with MiXCR. Here the sample spans around 800,000 distinct CDR3 sequences, around half being singletons. The material sequenced was blood. These receptors were collected from a man of 80 years or more in good health.

Note on this clonotype: One end of the junction varies from germline; a read error may be responsible. This sequence joins TRBV7-9 and TRBJ2-4, with 7 bases identical to TRBD1. This CDR3 region has 16 residues. Looked up from germline, CDR1 is SEHNR and CDR2 is FQNEAQ (reference sequence). The CDR3 sequence: CGSSPYRGLDKNIQYF. The CDR3 DNA follows: TGTGGCAGCAGCCCCTACAGGGGTTTGGACAAAAACATTCAGTACTTC.

This rearrangement joins TRBV28 to TRBJ2-1; D not resolved. This CDR3 comprises 13 residues. The germline V gene has CDR1 MDHEN and CDR2 SYDVKM. V lost 7 bases and J 9 bases, leaving 16 bases between the germline ends. CDR3 protein: CASIFHKTSEQFF. CDR3 sequence (DNA): TGTGCCAGCATTTTTCATAAAACCTCTGAGCAGTTCTTC. Together with reference TRBV28 and TRBJ2-1, the CDR3 gives the full variable domain: DVKVTQSSRYLVKRTGEKVFLECVQDMDHENMFWYRQDPGLGLRLIYFSYDVKMKEKGDIPEGYSVSREKKERFSLILESASTNQTSMYLCASIFHKTSEQFFGPGTRLTVL.

Concerning this clonotype: This sequence may be a read error, since a much larger clone differs from it by one base. The rearrangement uses TRBV27 and TRBJ1-1, with D possibly matching TRBD1 (6 bases). The CDR3 sequence is 15 residues long. Germline V gives CDR1 MNHEY, CDR2 SMNVEV (reference sequence). Trimming stripped 5 bases from V and 1 base from J, with 14 bases between. The CDR3, as DNA: TGTGCCAGCAGTACGGTGACAGGCGGGAACACTGAAGCTTTCTTT. Encoded protein: CASSTVTGGNTEAFF.

The V gene is TRBV5-1, the J gene TRBJ1-2; TRBD1 matches 7 bases. The CDR3 has 14 residues. Germline-derived CDR1 and CDR2 are SGHRS and YFSETQ. Trimming took 0 bases from V and 4 from J; bases not matched to a gene: 3. DNA of the CDR3: TGCGCCAGCAGCTTGGACGGGACAGTCTATGGCTACACCTTC. Translated: CASSLDGTVYGYTF.

This chain connects TRBV6-1 to TRBJ2-7; D not resolved. The V gene's germline CDR1 is MNHNS and CDR2 SASEGT. The CDR3 sequence is 13 residues long. The V end was cut by 8 bases, the J end by 4 bases, with 15 bases between. The CDR3 protein is CASLNVGRYEQYF. CDR3 in DNA: TGTGCCAGCCTCAACGTGGGAAGGTACGAGCAGTACTTC.